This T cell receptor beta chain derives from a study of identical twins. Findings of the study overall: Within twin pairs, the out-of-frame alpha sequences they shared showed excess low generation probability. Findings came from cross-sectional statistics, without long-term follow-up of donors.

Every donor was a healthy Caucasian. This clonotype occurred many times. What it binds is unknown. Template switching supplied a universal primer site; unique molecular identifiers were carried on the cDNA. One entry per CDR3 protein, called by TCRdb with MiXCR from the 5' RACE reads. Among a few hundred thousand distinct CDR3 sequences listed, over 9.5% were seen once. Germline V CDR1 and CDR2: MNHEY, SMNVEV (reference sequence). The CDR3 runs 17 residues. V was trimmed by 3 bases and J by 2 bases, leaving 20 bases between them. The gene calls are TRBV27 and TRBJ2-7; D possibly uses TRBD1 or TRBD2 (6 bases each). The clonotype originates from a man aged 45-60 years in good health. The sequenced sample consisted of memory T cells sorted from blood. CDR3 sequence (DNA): TGTGCCAGCAGTTTCTCCTCCGCGTTAAGGGGGGCCTACGAGCAGTACTTC. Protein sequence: CASSFSSALRGAYEQYF.